This TCR beta chain came from a study of post-analysis software for immune sequencing data. Overall study: Clinical courses comprised relapsing-remitting, secondary progressive and progressive-relapsing multiple sclerosis. Findings and caveats of the study: Patients used a handful of TRBV segments, including TRBV5-6, TRBV5-1 and TRBV20-1, more often than controls. Compared against controls, patients with multiple sclerosis displayed significantly lower normalized Chao1 diversity.

This CDR3 is 16 amino acids long. Germline loops: CDR1 DFQATT, CDR2 SNEGSKA (reference sequence). V was clipped by 6 bases and J by 0 bases, with 18 bases between them. Points on this clonotype: Its antigen is unknown.

Included in the TCR beta cDNA libraries were unique molecular identifiers. A single record per CDR3 protein comes from TCRdb applying MiXCR to the PCR reads. The table lists roughly 620,000 distinct CDR3 sequences, 40% to 50% of them singletons. The sample comprised blood. This TCR came from a girl aged 10 to 17 with multiple sclerosis. The chain is built from TRBV20-1 and TRBJ2-1; D remains ambiguous. The CDR3 DNA sequence: TGCAGTGCCATGTATCCGGATGGTTCCTCCTACAATGAGCAGTTCTTC. Protein product: CSAMYPDGSSYNEQFF.